This T cell receptor (beta chain) was recovered during a study of identical twins. General study findings and limits: Insertions were reduced in abundant cord blood beta clonotypes but not in memory repertoires. Model-predicted out-of-frame TCR alpha sharing fell below observed values in monozygotic twins. Where out-of-frame alpha sequences were twin-shared, they showed excess low generation probability.

Each cDNA held unique molecular identifiers, and template switching gave it a universal primer site. TCRdb re-derived calls from the 5' RACE reads in MiXCR, one entry per CDR3 protein. This table holds about 390,000 distinct CDR3 sequences, approximately 9.1% found once. With regard to this clonotype: The antigen is not known. A read error may account for a junction end that differs from germline.

CDR1 and CDR2 (germline): MNHNS, SASEGT. This CDR3 spans 14 amino acids. The chain links TRBV6-1 to TRBJ2-5; 14 nucleotides agree with TRBD2. This clonotype was sampled from a woman aged 45-65 years in good health. Sequenced input: naive T cells sorted from blood. CDR3 nucleotides: TGCACGACTAGCGGGAGGGCCTCGGGGGAGACCCAGTACTTC. Protein: CTTSGRASGETQYF.